The 15 T cell receptor beta chains in this list originate from one sample, sequenced in a study of control samples from healthy donors and cancer patients. Sequencing was performed with immunoSEQ multiplex PCR; in TCRdb, only in-frame clones are kept and a portion is missing. The data contain approximately 89,000 clones, more than 75% of them singletons. Sequencing was carried out using blood. These receptors originate from a woman between 40 and 50 years old in good health.

J is TRBJ1-1 and V is TRBV5-1, with D perhaps TRBD1 (5 bases). CDR3 length: 14 residues. Germline loops: CDR1 SGHRS, CDR2 YFSETQ. V lost 5 bases and J 2 bases, leaving 13 bases between the germline ends. The CDR3 loop reads CASSTGLTNTEAFF. CDR3 sequence (DNA): TGCGCCAGCAGTACGGGACTGACAAACACTGAAGCTTTCTTT. The entire variable domain, with the rest obtained from reference TRBV5-1 and TRBJ1-1, is as follows: KAGVTQTPRYLIKTRGQQVTLSCSPISGHRSVSWYQQTPGQGLQFLFEYFSETQRNKGNFPGRFSGRQFSNSRSEMNVSTLELGDSALYLCASSTGLTNTEAFFGQGTRLTVV.

This clone was detected only a few times. The chain uses TRBV20-1 and TRBJ2-7; D uncertain. With 8 bases removed from V and 5 bases from J, the gap between germline ends came to 13 bases. CDR1 is DFQATT and CDR2 is SNEGSKA in the germline V gene (reference sequence). The CDR3 totals 11 residues. For the CDR3, the DNA is TGCAGTTCCAGTGTTTTGAACGAGCAGTACTTC. It codes for CSSSVLNEQYF.

The V gene is TRBV12-3 or TRBV12-4, the J gene TRBJ1-1, with TRBD1 as a possible D gene (5 bases). V gave up 5 bases and J gave up 1 base, with 8 bases separating them. The CDR3 loop spans 13 amino acids. The CDR3 DNA follows: TGTGCCAGCAGTCGACAGAGGAACACTGAAGCTTTCTTT. This codes for CASSRQRNTEAFF.

This rearrangement joins TRBV7-2 to TRBJ1-2; 10 bases match TRBD1. The CDR3 consists of 16 residues. Looked up from germline, CDR1 is SGHTA and CDR2 is FQGNSA. V gave up 7 bases and J gave up 4 bases; unmatched junction bases: 12. The CDR3 sequence is CASTPGTGDPLYGYTF. In nucleotides, the CDR3 is TGTGCCAGCACCCCCGGGACAGGGGATCCCCTCTATGGCTACACCTTC.

J is TRBJ2-1 and V is TRBV18, with 7 bases fitting TRBD1. There are 17 residues in the CDR3. The germline V gene has CDR1 KGHSH and CDR2 LQKENI. Trimming removed 0 bases from V and 5 bases from J; junction bases left unmatched: 10. The CDR3 DNA reads TGTGCCAGCTCACCACCTATAGGGGGCGCAGGGAACAATGAGCAGTTCTTC. Protein sequence: CASSPPIGGAGNNEQFF. Looking up the rest from reference TRBV18 and TRBJ2-1 gives the full variable domain: NAGVMQNPRHLVRRRGQEARLRCSPMKGHSHVYWYRQLPEEGLKFMVYLQKENIIDESGMPKERFSAEFPKEGPSILRIQQVVRGDSAAYFCASSPPIGGAGNNEQFFGPGTRLTVL.

This chain joins TRBV10-3 and TRBJ1-4, with D unresolved. Germline V gives CDR1 ENHRY, CDR2 SYGVKD. V was clipped by 3 bases and J by 8 bases, with 13 bases between them. The CDR3 covers 14 residues. The CDR3 sequence is CAISDRLLEEKLFF. CDR3 DNA: TGTGCCATCAGTGATCGCCTCCTGGAAGAAAAACTGTTTTTT.

The gene calls are TRBV30 and TRBJ2-7, with D unclear. CDR1 GTSNPN and CDR2 SVGIG come from the germline V gene (reference sequence). CDR3 size: 12 residues. V was trimmed by 2 bases and J by 2 bases, leaving 7 bases between them. The CDR3 DNA is TGTGCCTGGAGTTCAGGTCCCTACGAGCAGTACTTC. This translates into CAWSSGPYEQYF.

A single count supports this clone. This chain uses TRBV11-3 with TRBJ2-5, with TRBD1 matching 9 bases. The CDR3 is 14 amino acids. Germline trimming cut 4 bases from V and 3 bases from J; bases unmatched to any gene: 3. Germline CDR1 SGHNT, CDR2 YENEEA. In DNA form, the CDR3 reads TGTGCCAGCAGCTCAAGGGACAGGGAAGAGACCCAGTACTTC. It translates to CASSSRDREETQYF.

The rearrangement uses TRBV18 and TRBJ1-5, with 10 bases fitting TRBD1. The CDR3 contains 17 residues. Trimming cost V 2 bases and J 3 bases; bases outside gene matches: 7. Germline lookup yields CDR1 KGHSH and CDR2 LQKENI. The chain's CDR3 is CASSPRGQGIHNQPQHF. In nucleotides, the CDR3 is TGTGCCAGCTCACCAAGGGGACAGGGGATTCACAATCAGCCCCAGCATTTT.

This chain links TRBV7-8 with TRBJ1-5, with TRBD1 as a possible D gene (5 bases). The germline gives CDR1 SGHVS, CDR2 FQNEAQ. The CDR3 is 13 residues long. V lost 4 bases and J lost 7, with 11 bases in between. The CDR3 here is CASSYTQDQPQHF. CDR3 DNA: TGTGCCAGCAGCTACACACAGGACCAGCCCCAGCATTTT.

The CDR3 region has the DNA TGTGCCACCAGTGACCCGACGCAGCTCTCCTACAATGAGCAGTTCTTC. It codes for CATSDPTQLSYNEQFF. This chain joins TRBV24-1 and TRBJ2-1; D unclear. Trimming left V 4 bases short and J 0 bases short, with 12 bases between. Germline assignment: CDR1 KGHDR and CDR2 SFDVKD. This CDR3 is built from 16 residues.

The rearrangement uses TRBV24-1 and TRBJ1-2; D perhaps matches TRBD1 (6 bases). Trimming removed 5 bases from V and 8 bases from J, with 17 bases in between. Germline CDR1 KGHDR, CDR2 SFDVKD. This CDR3 is built from 14 residues. This CDR3 is CATSGRTEKGGYTF. In DNA, the CDR3 is TGTGCCACCAGTGGTAGGACAGAGAAAGGAGGCTACACCTTC.

The chain uses TRBV4-3 and TRBJ1-2; 8 nucleotides match TRBD1. CDR1 is LGHNA, CDR2 YSLEER, per germline. V dropped 4 bases and J dropped 7; count of bases not matched to a gene: 8. The CDR3 contains 14 residues. CDR3: CASSPSRTGTGYTF. For the CDR3, the DNA is TGCGCCAGCAGCCCGTCCCGGACAGGGACTGGCTACACCTTC.

The chain combines TRBV7-9 with TRBJ1-5, with TRBD1 identical over 8 bases. J lost 6 bases, V lost 4 bases, and 11 bases had no gene match. Germline CDR1 and CDR2: SEHNR and FQNEAQ (reference sequence). The CDR3 spans 16 residues. The CDR3 sequence is CASSSSGRGLGQPQHF. CDR3 in DNA: TGTGCCAGCAGCTCTTCGGGCAGGGGGCTAGGTCAGCCCCAGCATTTT.

The V call is TRBV21-1, the J call TRBJ1-4; the DNA was not compared with TRBD1, the D call given in the table. TRBV21-1 is noted as a pseudogene. CDR3 size: 16 residues. In DNA, the CDR3 is TGTGCCAGCAGTGGCTCAGCGAAGGGGAAGTATGAAAAACTGTTTTTT. It yields the protein CASSGSAKGKYEKLFF.